The next 14 T cell receptor beta chains were all read from a single sample in a study of cytomegalovirus exposure and HLA in healthy donors. Assay: immunoSEQ multiplex PCR; the TCRdb copy retains only in-frame clones and omits some. The sample includes 150,000 to 200,000 clones, around four fifths seen only once; the top ten take 2% to 2.5%. The sequenced sample was PBMCs. The receptors originated from a man aged 30 to 45 in good health and CMV-seropositive.

This clone was seen more than once but under ten times. The J gene is TRBJ2-7, the V gene TRBV7-9; 7 nucleotides agree with TRBD1. Germline loops: CDR1 SEHNR, CDR2 FQNEAQ (reference sequence). The V and J ends lost 5 bases and 6 bases, in that order; junction bases with no gene match: 10. The CDR3 length is 14 residues. CDR3 nucleotide sequence: TGTGCCAGCAGCGGACTCCGGGACAGAGGCGAGCAGTACTTC. Amino acid sequence: CASSGLRDRGEQYF.

The chain has TRBV28 and TRBJ2-1; TRBD2 is a possible D gene (5 bases). The CDR3 runs 11 residues. With 3 bases removed from V and 15 bases from J, the gap between germline ends came to 12 bases. Germline values: CDR1 MDHEN, CDR2 SYDVKM. In nucleotides, the CDR3 is TGTGCCAGCAGTTTGAGGGCCCTCCTGTTCTTC. This gives the protein CASSLRALLFF.

This clone was detected once. The chain uses TRBV5-4 and TRBJ2-3, with TRBD2 matching 8 bases. The V segment lost 2 bases and the J segment 2 bases; nucleotides outside the gene matches: 10. Germline V lookup: CDR1 SGHNT, CDR2 YYREEE (reference sequence). This CDR3 contains 17 residues. CDR3 residues: CASSLGVAGGDTDTQYF. Written as DNA, the CDR3 is TGTGCCAGCAGCTTAGGAGTTGCGGGGGGCGACACAGATACGCAGTATTTT.

This sequence joins TRBV7-9 and TRBJ1-2; a possible D gene is TRBD1 (5 bases). CDR3 length equals 14 residues. V was pared by 5 bases and J by 4 bases, with 14 bases between. Germline lookup yields CDR1 SEHNR and CDR2 FQNEAQ (reference sequence). DNA for the CDR3: TGTGCCAGCAGCCAAGGTCAGGGTACCTATGGCTACACCTTC. Translated: CASSQGQGTYGYTF.

The chain combines TRBV19 with TRBJ2-7; TRBD1 agrees at 9 bases. The CDR3 runs 15 residues. Trimming removed 4 bases from V and 3 bases from J; junction bases left unmatched: 7. CDR1 is LNHDA and CDR2 is SQIVND in the germline V gene (reference sequence). CDR3 bases: TGTGCCAGTAGTAACCCGGACAGGGGCTACTACGAGCAGTACTTC. As protein: CASSNPDRGYYEQYF.

This chain joins TRBV27 and TRBJ2-5; TRBD1 agrees at 10 bases. J gave up 4 bases and V 4 bases, and 15 bases lay outside the gene matches. This CDR3 is built from 18 residues. The V gene's germline CDR1 is MNHEY and CDR2 SMNVEV (reference sequence). The CDR3 sequence: CASSYSTGTGVFPETQYF. CDR3 DNA: TGTGCCAGCAGTTACTCGACCGGGACAGGGGTCTTTCCAGAGACCCAGTACTTC.

This clone occurred a few times. The rearrangement uses TRBV2 and TRBJ1-5, with 8 bases lining up with TRBD1. Germline lookup yields CDR1 SNHLY and CDR2 FYNNEI. The CDR3 spans 14 residues. V was pared by 6 bases and J by 5 bases, with 6 bases of the junction left unmatched. Here the CDR3 reads CASSPDRGHQPQHF. DNA for the CDR3: TGTGCCAGCAGCCCCGACAGGGGACATCAGCCCCAGCATTTT.

The chain uses TRBV9 and TRBJ2-5, with 9 nucleotides matching TRBD2. CDR1 is SGDLS and CDR2 is YYNGEE in the germline V gene. CDR3 length: 15 amino acids. J was trimmed by 2 bases and V by 1 base; bases with no gene match: 3. As DNA, the CDR3 is TGTGCCAGCAGCGTAAAGCGGGGGGCGCAAGAGACCCAGTACTTC. Its translation is CASSVKRGAQETQYF.

This chain links TRBV2 with TRBJ2-5; TRBD2 aligns across 8 bases. Germline V gene sequence: CDR1 SNHLY, CDR2 FYNNEI. This CDR3 region has 14 residues. V trimming: 2 bases; J trimming: 5 bases; junction bases outside the gene matches: 4. CDR3: CASSEREGEETQYF. In DNA, the CDR3 is TGTGCCAGCAGTGAACGGGAGGGGGAGGAGACCCAGTACTTC.

With regard to this clone: One end of the junction varies from germline; a read error may be responsible. This sequence joins TRBV7-2 and TRBJ2-1, with 10 nucleotides matching TRBD2. The CDR3 runs 15 residues. Germline V gene sequence: CDR1 SGHTA, CDR2 FQGNSA. Written as DNA, the CDR3 is TGTGCCAGCAGCCTAGCTAGCGGGGGTTACAATGAGCAGTTCTTC. This translates into CASSLASGGYNEQFF.

J is TRBJ2-5 and V is TRBV5-4; 9 positions match TRBD2. Germline V gene data show CDR1 as SGHNT and CDR2 as YYREEE (reference sequence). V lost 4 bases to trimming and J lost 5 bases; unmatched junction nucleotides: 6. The CDR3 runs 14 residues. CDR3 nucleotide sequence: TGTGCCAGCAGCCCGCGGGGGGGCTCGGAGACCCAGTACTTC. Amino acids: CASSPRGGSETQYF.

The chain uses TRBV7-9 and TRBJ2-1, with 8 bases that match TRBD1. The trim removed 2 bases at V and 4 bases at J, leaving 4 bases unmatched. This CDR3 is built from 15 residues. The germline V gene encodes CDR1 SEHNR and CDR2 FQNEAQ (reference sequence). CDR3 coding DNA: TGTGCCAGCAGCTTAAGAGGGACAGGTTACAATGAGCAGTTCTTC. This sequence encodes CASSLRGTGYNEQFF.

This clone was seen a few times. This CDR3 is CASSDDGTGEGGELFF. CDR3 nucleotides: TGTGCCAGCAGTGATGATGGGACAGGGGAAGGCGGGGAGCTGTTTTTT. This chain joins TRBV2 and TRBJ2-2, with 10 positions matching TRBD1. The length of the CDR3 is 16 residues. The V and J ends lost 3 bases and 7 bases, in that order; junction bases with no gene match: 8. Germline V gene lookup returns CDR1 SNHLY and CDR2 FYNNEI.

The CDR3 protein is CASSLGGGSRIYGYTF. The CDR3 DNA sequence: TGTGCCAGCAGCTTAGGGGGCGGCAGCCGAATATATGGCTACACCTTC. The rearrangement joins TRBV7-2 to TRBJ1-2; perhaps TRBD1 as D (5 bases). Germline lookup yields CDR1 SGHTA and CDR2 FQGNSA. CDR3 length: 16 residues. The V and J ends lost 1 base and 5 bases respectively, with 17 bases between them.